This T cell receptor beta chain was documented in a study of T cells in Graves' hyperthyroidism and ophthalmopathy. The germline CDR1 and CDR2 sequences are WSHSY and SAAADI. The V segment lost 7 bases and the J segment 3 bases; nucleotides outside the gene matches: 12. The CDR3 covers 15 residues. This clonotype was recorded many times. The antigen is undetermined. Investigators excluded patients with uncontrolled infection, other autoimmune disease, pregnancy or lactation. The study, taken as a whole, reports: Blood also contained most expanded thyroid clonotypes above 0.001.

RNA transcripts served as the template for amplifying TCR beta CDR3 regions. The HTBI primer set served for first-round RT-PCR of the TCR CDR3. A single record per CDR3 protein comes from TCRdb applying MiXCR to the multiplex PCR reads. The data hold approximately 610,000 distinct CDR3 sequences, with about 14% observed a single time. Material for sequencing was blood. This sequence was found in a woman aged 40 to 50 with Graves' ophthalmopathy. V is TRBV10-2 and J is TRBJ2-7, with 7 bases fitting TRBD2. The CDR3 bases are TGCGCCAGCAAAGTAGGGGCGGGAGAGTACTACGAGCAGTACTTC. It specifies CASKVGAGEYYEQYF.